This record looks at one T cell receptor (beta chain) sequence and its context. What it binds is not known. This specimen comes from a study of somatic mutations in cytotoxic T cells in rheumatoid arthritis. Overall study results and limits: A largest CD8+ clone above 20% of CD8+ cells occurred in about an eighth of the 65 patients. Significant differences in CD8+ T-cell clonality were not found between rheumatoid arthritis patients and healthy controls (age-matched). For rheumatoid arthritis patients, the slight TRBV07 underrepresentation lacked multiple-comparison adjustment.

The investigators isolated CD4+ and CD8+ cells by positive magnetic bead selection and checked their purity by flow cytometry. Profiled with immunoSEQ multiplex PCR; TCRdb holds only in-frame clones, not every one. The sample includes 17,000 or so clones, over 60% seen only once; the top ten take 4.5% to 5.5%. The germline V gene has CDR1 SGHDT and CDR2 YYEEEE. Trimming stripped 4 bases from V and 2 bases from J, with 10 bases between. CDR3 length equals 13 residues. Sequences were obtained from CD8+ T cells sorted from blood. The TCR originated in an adult with rheumatoid arthritis. The J gene is TRBJ2-7, the V gene TRBV5-6; D call uncertain. CDR3 residues: CASSGNYAYEQYF. For the CDR3, the DNA is TGTGCCAGCAGCGGGAACTACGCCTACGAGCAGTACTTC. The whole variable domain, remainder taken from reference TRBV5-6 and TRBJ2-7, is DAGVTQSPTHLIKTRGQQVTLRCSPKSGHDTVSWYQQALGQGPQFIFQYYEEEERQRGNFPDRFSGHQFPNYSSELNVNALLLGDSALYLCASSGNYAYEQYFGPGTRLTVT.